The 21 T cell receptor beta chains below all came from one sample that was sequenced in a study of CD8+ T cells in alopecia areata. RNA was isolated and reverse transcribed to cDNA, the sequencing template. Only in-frame clones appear in the TCRdb table, and some are missing; sequencing was by immunoSEQ multiplex PCR. Of about 130,000 clones listed, 58% are singletons. Here the sequenced sample was CD4+ T cells sorted from blood, taken at week 0. All receptors come from a human donor with alopecia areata.

This clone was seen more than once but under ten times. The V gene is TRBV7-2, the J gene TRBJ2-7; 13 positions match TRBD2. CDR3 length: 16 residues. Germline V lookup: CDR1 SGHTA, CDR2 FQGNSA. The ends lost 1 base at V and 2 bases at J; junction bases unmatched: 2. The CDR3 coding sequence is TGTGCCAGCAGCTTAGAGGGGACTAGCGGGACCTACGAGCAGTACTTC. This translates into CASSLEGTSGTYEQYF.

The chain couples TRBV6-5 to TRBJ2-3, with TRBD2 matching 7 bases. V shed 5 bases, J shed 0 bases, and the junction held 5 bases outside the gene matches. The CDR3 has 15 amino acids. Germline lookup yields CDR1 MNHEY and CDR2 SVGAGI. The CDR3 spells CASSRGGSSTDTQYF. Here the CDR3 DNA reads TGTGCCAGCAGTCGCGGGGGTTCCAGCACAGATACGCAGTATTTT.

A few counts support this clone. The chain has TRBV29-1 and TRBJ2-3; the D gene is possibly TRBD1 (7 bases). Trimming stripped 6 bases from V and 6 bases from J, with 19 bases between. Germline CDR1 is SQVTM and CDR2 is ANQGSEA. The CDR3 consists of 14 residues. CDR3: CSVGGDRGGDTQYF. The CDR3 region has the DNA TGCAGCGTCGGAGGGGACAGAGGGGGTGATACGCAGTATTTT.

This clone was observed a single time. DNA for the CDR3: TGCGCCAGCACCCGAGGGCTAGCGGGGAAGACAGATACGCAGTATTTT. Protein sequence: CASTRGLAGKTDTQYF. The rearrangement joins TRBV5-1 to TRBJ2-3; TRBD2 aligns across 9 bases. Unmatched junction bases numbered 11, after V lost 6 bases and J lost 3 bases. The CDR3 spans 16 residues. The germline V gene encodes CDR1 SGHRS and CDR2 YFSETQ.

J is TRBJ2-5 and V is TRBV2; TRBD1 might be the D (7 bases). Deletions cut 7 bases from V and 4 bases from J, with 16 bases between. The CDR3 has 14 residues. The V gene's germline CDR1 is SNHLY and CDR2 FYNNEI. The CDR3 DNA is TGTGCCAGCAAAGGCCAGGGGGGATCAGAGACCCAGTACTTC. Its translation: CASKGQGGSETQYF.

This clone was counted only a few times. The chain uses TRBV10-3 and TRBJ2-1; possible D gene TRBD2, 5 bases. V lost 7 bases and J lost 2, with 15 bases in between. The CDR3 covers 15 residues. Per the germline V gene, CDR1 is ENHRY and CDR2 is SYGVKD. For the CDR3, the DNA is TGTGCCATCAAGAACTCCCGAGGGCCCTACAATGAGCAGTTCTTC. This codes for CAIKNSRGPYNEQFF.

The table lists this clone with a few counts. The chain uses TRBV4-3 and TRBJ2-5, with 10 bases that match TRBD2. Trimming removed 4 bases from V and 4 bases from J; junction bases left unmatched: 3. Germline V lookup: CDR1 LGHNA, CDR2 YSLEER. CDR3 length equals 14 residues. Here the CDR3 DNA reads TGCGCCAGCAGCCCTAGCGGGGGCCGAGAGACCCAGTACTTC. This codes for CASSPSGGRETQYF.

Only a few counts were recorded for this clone. The J gene is TRBJ2-1, the V gene TRBV4-1; the D gene could be TRBD1 or TRBD2 (5 bases each). The CDR3 has 19 amino acids. With 0 bases removed from V and 2 bases from J, the gap between germline ends came to 20 bases. Germline assignment: CDR1 MGHRA and CDR2 YSYEKL. The CDR3 loop reads CASSQEPIPRVGPYNEQFF. CDR3 DNA: TGCGCCAGCAGCCAAGAACCTATTCCCCGGGTGGGACCCTACAATGAGCAGTTCTTC.

V usage is TRBV7-3 and J usage is TRBJ2-7, with 12 bases lining up with TRBD1. The V gene's germline CDR1 is SGHTA and CDR2 FQGTGA. Trimming cost V 4 bases and J 6 bases; bases outside gene matches: 7. This CDR3 has 15 amino acids. This CDR3 reads CASSSTGQGASEQYF. The CDR3 DNA reads TGTGCCAGCAGCTCCACGGGACAGGGGGCTTCCGAGCAGTACTTC.

This clone appeared a few times. Other DNA sequences of this sample code for an identical CDR3. The V gene is TRBV2, the J gene TRBJ2-1; 14 positions match TRBD2. After removal of 5 bases from V and 0 bases from J, the junction contained 6 bases not matched to a gene. CDR1 is SNHLY and CDR2 is FYNNEI in the germline V gene. CDR3 length equals 18 residues. CDR3 sequence: CASSRLAGGPSSYNEQFF. CDR3 nucleotides: TGTGCCAGCAGTCGACTAGCGGGAGGGCCGAGCTCCTACAATGAGCAGTTCTTC.

The V gene is TRBV7-9, the J gene TRBJ2-1; 8 positions agree with TRBD2. The CDR3 loop spans 16 amino acids. Germline V CDR1 and CDR2: SEHNR, FQNEAQ (reference sequence). Unmatched junction bases numbered 4, after V lost 3 bases and J lost 0 bases. The CDR3 nucleotides read TGTGCCAGCAGCTTCACTCGGGAGGGCTCCTACAATGAGCAGTTCTTC. This gives the protein CASSFTREGSYNEQFF.

This clone has a single count. This rearrangement joins TRBV15 to TRBJ2-3; D unresolved. CDR3 length: 14 amino acids. CDR1 LNHNV and CDR2 YYDKDF come from the germline V gene (reference sequence). The V and J ends lost 1 base and 5 bases respectively, with 10 bases between them. The CDR3 sequence: CATSRVTVEDTQYF. The CDR3 region has the DNA TGTGCCACCAGCAGAGTAACGGTTGAAGATACGCAGTATTTT.

This clone was found a few times. The genes are TRBV7-2 and TRBJ2-3; D call uncertain. This CDR3 is built from 14 residues. The germline CDR1 and CDR2 sequences are SGHTA and FQGNSA. Trimming removed 5 bases at V and 2 bases at J, with 11 bases between. The CDR3 spells CASSPGGSTDTQYF. CDR3 bases: TGTGCCAGCAGCCCGGGCGGTTCCACAGATACGCAGTATTTT. Full variable domain (rest looked up from reference TRBV7-2 and TRBJ2-3): GAGVSQSPSNKVTEKGKDVELRCDPISGHTALYWYRQSLGQGLEFLIYFQGNSAPDKSGLPSDRFSAERTGGSVSTLTIQRTQQEDSAVYLCASSPGGSTDTQYFGPGTRLTVL.

This clone was observed many times. Other DNA sequences from this sample encode an identical CDR3 as well. The chain recombines TRBV18 with TRBJ2-5, with D perhaps TRBD1 (5 bases). CDR1 KGHSH and CDR2 LQKENI come from the germline V gene. Trimming took off 3 bases at V and 3 bases at J, with 5 bases between the two ends. CDR3 size: 12 residues. As DNA, the CDR3 is TGTGCCAGCTCACCCAGGGAAGAGACCCAGTACTTC. It codes for CASSPREETQYF.

The chain recombines TRBV29-1 with TRBJ2-7; tentatively, D is TRBD2 (6 bases). Per germline, CDR1 SQVTM and CDR2 ANQGSEA. The ends were cut back, 4 bases at V and 5 bases at J, with 24 bases in the middle. The CDR3 is 16 residues long. The CDR3 here is CSVGVNSRGMWNEQYF. CDR3 bases: TGCAGCGTTGGAGTAAACTCACGGGGGATGTGGAACGAGCAGTACTTC.

This clone was counted between two and nine times. The chain couples TRBV4-3 to TRBJ1-3; D is ambiguous. The CDR3 covers 15 residues. CDR1 is LGHNA, CDR2 YSLEER, per germline. Trimming removed 0 bases at V and 0 bases at J, with 6 bases between. CDR3 DNA sequence: TGCGCCAGCAGCCAAGAACAGCACTCTGGAAACACCATATATTTT. As protein: CASSQEQHSGNTIYF.

The CDR3 DNA reads TGTGCCAGTAGTAAAGGGACCGGCTATGGCTACACCTTC. It specifies CASSKGTGYGYTF. V and J are TRBV19 and TRBJ1-2; D may be TRBD1 (5 bases). The CDR3 length is 13 residues. The V gene's germline CDR1 is LNHDA and CDR2 SQIVND (reference sequence). The ends were cut back, 4 bases at V and 4 bases at J, with 10 bases in the middle.

V and J are TRBV27 and TRBJ1-2; D remains unclear. This CDR3 has 14 amino acids. The V gene lost 1 base and the J gene lost 4 bases, with 10 bases spanning the gap. Germline V CDR1 and CDR2: MNHEY, SMNVEV (reference sequence). This CDR3 reads CASSLYGEGYGYTF. CDR3 coding DNA: TGTGCCAGCAGTTTATATGGGGAGGGCTATGGCTACACCTTC.

The chain uses TRBV5-1 and TRBJ1-5; D possibly corresponds to TRBD1 (6 bases). Trimming stripped 2 bases from V and 4 bases from J, with 13 bases between. Per germline, CDR1 SGHRS and CDR2 YFSETQ. The CDR3 totals 15 residues. The CDR3 bases are TGCGCCAGCAGCTTAAGTGGACAGTCTAATCAGCCCCAGCATTTT. This sequence encodes CASSLSGQSNQPQHF.

V is TRBV29-1 and J is TRBJ1-1; D possibly corresponds to TRBD1 (6 bases). Per germline, CDR1 SQVTM and CDR2 ANQGSEA. Trimming stripped 2 bases from V and 3 bases from J, with 19 bases between. CDR3 length equals 16 residues. The CDR3 here is CSVEIGLGGRDTEAFF. The CDR3 nucleotides are TGCAGCGTTGAAATTGGGCTCGGGGGCCGGGACACTGAAGCTTTCTTT.

The gene calls are TRBV7-3 and TRBJ1-1, with a possible D match to TRBD1 (5 bases). Germline V gene lookup returns CDR1 SGHTA and CDR2 FQGTGA. The CDR3 contains 14 residues. V gave up 6 bases and J gave up 1 base, with 12 bases separating them. The CDR3 DNA reads as TGTGCCAGCAGTAAAACCACAGGGAACACTGAAGCTTTCTTT. Translation gives CASSKTTGNTEAFF.